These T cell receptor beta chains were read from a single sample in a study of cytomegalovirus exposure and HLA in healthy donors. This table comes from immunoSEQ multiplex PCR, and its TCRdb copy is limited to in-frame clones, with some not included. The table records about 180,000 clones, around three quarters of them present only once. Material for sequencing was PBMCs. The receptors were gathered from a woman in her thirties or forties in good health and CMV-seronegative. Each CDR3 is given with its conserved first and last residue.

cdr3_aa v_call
CASSLGGLNSPLHF TRBV4-1
CSVNGGQGYYEQYF TRBV29-1
CASSLGQVPGNTIYF TRBV5-1
CASSFDGNQPQHF TRBV7-9
CASTEWQYSNQPQHF TRBV5-6
CASSLREFHTGELFF TRBV7-8
CASRFPAGWGYTF TRBV19
CASKPTGNNQPQHF TRBV6-5
CASSPQDTTDTQYF TRBV6-1
CASSLAGTQNTEAFF TRBV27
CASSQEGALGSDEQFF TRBV4-2
CASSGGAGEFEAFF TRBV18
CAGGWGDNSPLHF TRBV7-6
CASSQDVTHRAKNIQYF TRBV4-2
CASSESTGGPYEQYF TRBV10-2
CASRGDRGSSYEQYF TRBV11-3
CASSLKSYSGNTIYF TRBV7-2
CASSQDNLSGSSSTDTQYF TRBV14
CATSLGGSGVNYGYTF TRBV15
CASSPVGTGVYNEQFF TRBV28
CASSFSLTSGGANEQFF TRBV5-6
CASSFSGSGYEQYF TRBV5-6
CASSPPTGSTGELFF TRBV6-5
CASRGGGNTEAFF TRBV6-1
CASSQEPREPYEQYF TRBV4-1
CASTLRTGGLQNYGYTF TRBV5-6
CASSVHSSANEQFF TRBV9
CASSLDVLLREQFF TRBV7-9
CASSQFNRNNYGYTF TRBV16
CSAIAGETQYF TRBV20-1
CASSQDPPGQGMGYGYTF TRBV4-2
CASESGVAEGVQYF TRBV30
CASRTETGYQETQYF TRBV6-1
CASSGPGRGGVVYGYTF TRBV9
CASSAKTGTPRQYF TRBV25-1
CASSLSTDTQYF TRBV28
CASSHGREGINYGYTF TRBV5-6
CASGFGLADYEQYF TRBV6-1
CASSSPRQPTYEQYF TRBV7-9
CASSTTSSSYNEQFF TRBV7-6
CASSIGPQGAVDYGYTF TRBV19
CASSLEVGNQPQHF TRBV28
CSVTGAPGNTIYF TRBV29-1
CASRLTFTDTQYF TRBV27
CASSLGGCSYTF TRBV5-6
CASSIEGTGGRMDYGYTF TRBV19
CASSALGQETQYF TRBV9
CASSVDPNRGGEQYF TRBV9
CASSYSGRTDTQYF TRBV6-5
CASSEGAPVNYEQYF TRBV2
CASSLGGTGGNEQFF TRBV5-4
CASSSGALEAFF TRBV5-6
CASSLGSLSGGVGTQYF TRBV7-9
CASSMSGQGFSSGNTIYF TRBV19
CASRAGDTQYF TRBV5-6
CASSLAAAWRQETQYF TRBV7-2
CASSSLPGGGPQHF TRBV28
CASSSWTGGSNTEAFF TRBV6-5
CATRARVTDTQYF TRBV6-5